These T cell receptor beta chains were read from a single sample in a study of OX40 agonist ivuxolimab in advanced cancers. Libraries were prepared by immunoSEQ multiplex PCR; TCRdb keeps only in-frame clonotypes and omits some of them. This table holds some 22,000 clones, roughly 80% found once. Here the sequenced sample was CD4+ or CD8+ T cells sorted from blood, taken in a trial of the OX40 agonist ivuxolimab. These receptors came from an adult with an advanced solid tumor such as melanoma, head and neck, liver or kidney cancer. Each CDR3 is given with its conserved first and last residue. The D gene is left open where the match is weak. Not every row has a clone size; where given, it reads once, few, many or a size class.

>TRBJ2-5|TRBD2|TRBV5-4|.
TGTGCCAGCAGCTCTGGGACTAGCGGGCCCCTCAGACAAGAGACCCAGTACTTC
CASSSGTSGPLRQETQYF
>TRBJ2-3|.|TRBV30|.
TGTGCCTGGACTCTCACGTTTGCAGATACGCAGTATTTT
CAWTLTFADTQYF
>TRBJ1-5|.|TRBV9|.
TGTGCCAGCAGCCCCTCAGGTTATAGCAATCAGCCCCAGCATTTT
CASSPSGYSNQPQHF
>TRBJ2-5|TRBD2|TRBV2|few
TGTGCCAGCAGTGATATTTTAAAAGGACTAGCGGTTGTTTGGGCCCAGTACTTC
CASSDILKGLAVVWAQYF
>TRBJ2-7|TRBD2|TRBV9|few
TGTGCCAGCAGTCCTAGCGGGAGATACGAGCAGTACTTC
CASSPSGRYEQYF
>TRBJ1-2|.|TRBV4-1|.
TGCGCCAGCAGCCAAGAAACAGCGGACGGCTATGGCTACACCTTC
CASSQETADGYGYTF
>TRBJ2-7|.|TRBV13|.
TGTGCCAGCAGCCCCGCCGGGACCACCGAGCAGTACTTC
CASSPAGTTEQYF
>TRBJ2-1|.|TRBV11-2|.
TGTGCCAGCAGATTTACAGGGACCTACAATGAGCAGTTCTTC
CASRFTGTYNEQFF
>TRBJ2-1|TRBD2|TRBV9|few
TGTGCCAGCAGCGACGGACTAGCGGGGTCGAATGAGCAGTTCTTC
CASSDGLAGSNEQFF
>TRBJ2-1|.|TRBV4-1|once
TGCGCCAGCAGCCAAGTTCCTGACAATGAGCAGTTCTTC
CASSQVPDNEQFF
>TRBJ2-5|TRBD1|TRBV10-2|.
TGCGCCAGCAGTGAAGACAGGGGAGTCGAGACCCAGTACTTC
CASSEDRGVETQYF
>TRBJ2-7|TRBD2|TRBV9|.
TGTGCCAGCAGCCCCCGGGGGGGGTTACCCTACGAGCAGTACTTC
CASSPRGGLPYEQYF
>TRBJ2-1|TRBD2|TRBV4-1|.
TGCGCCAGCAGCCGGTCGACACAGGGACTAGGAGTAGTCAATGAGCAGTTCTTC
CASSRSTQGLGVVNEQFF
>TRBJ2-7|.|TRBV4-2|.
TGTGCCAGCAGCCAAGATAGGGGGACTGCCCACTACGAGCAGTACTTC
CASSQDRGTAHYEQYF
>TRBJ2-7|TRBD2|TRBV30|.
TGTGCCTGGAGTGCGGGACGGGGGGGTAACGAGCAGTACTTC
CAWSAGRGGNEQYF
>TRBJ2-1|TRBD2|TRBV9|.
TGTGCCAGCAGCGTAGGCGGGAGTGGAAATGAGCAGTTCTTC
CASSVGGSGNEQFF
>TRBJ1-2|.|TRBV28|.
TGTGCCAGCAGTTTGCTCGGGGAGGGCTACACCTTC
CASSLLGEGYTF
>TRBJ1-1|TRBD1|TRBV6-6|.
TGTGCCAGCAGTGGACAGGGCGGAATGAACACTGAAGCTTTCTTT
CASSGQGGMNTEAFF
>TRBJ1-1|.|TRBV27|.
TGTGCCAGCAGTTATGGTCAGAACACTGAAGCTTTCTTT
CASSYGQNTEAFF
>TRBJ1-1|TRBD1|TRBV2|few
TGTGCCAGCAGCCCCGGGACAGGGGACACTGAAGCTTTCTTT
CASSPGTGDTEAFF
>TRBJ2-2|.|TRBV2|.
TGTGCCAGCACCGCACCGGGAGTTGGCGGGGAGCTGTTTTTT
CASTAPGVGGELFF
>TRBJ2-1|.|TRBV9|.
TGTGCCAGCAGCCCTATGTCTATGGGGGTCTACAATGAGCAGTTCTTC
CASSPMSMGVYNEQFF
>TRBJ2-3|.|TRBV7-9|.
TGTGCCAGCAGCATACCAGGGTCGGATACGCAGTATTTT
CASSIPGSDTQYF
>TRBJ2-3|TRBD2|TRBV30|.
TGTGCCTCTTATAGCGGGAGGCCAGATACGCAGTATTTT
CASYSGRPDTQYF
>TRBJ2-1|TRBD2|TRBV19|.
TGTGCCAGTAGTATACCGACTAGCCTTTACAATGAGCAGTTCTTC
CASSIPTSLYNEQFF
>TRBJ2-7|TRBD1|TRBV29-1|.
TGCAGCGTGGTGGGACAGGGGATATACGAGCAGTACTTC
CSVVGQGIYEQYF
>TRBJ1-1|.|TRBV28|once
TGTGCCAGCAGTCTAGCCGGACCGAACACTGAAGCTTTCTTT
CASSLAGPNTEAFF
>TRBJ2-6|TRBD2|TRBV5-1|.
TGCGCCAGCAGCCCGGGACTAGCGGGATATTTACAGGTCCTGACTTTC
CASSPGLAGYLQVLTF
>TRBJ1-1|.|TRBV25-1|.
TGTGCCAGCAGGCCGGGACACAGGAACACTGAAGCTTTCTTT
CASRPGHRNTEAFF
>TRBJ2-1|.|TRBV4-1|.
TGCGCCAGCAGCCCCCGGCAGGGGACTCCCACCCATGAGCAGTTCTTC
CASSPRQGTPTHEQFF
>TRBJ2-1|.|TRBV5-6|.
TGTGCCAGCAGCTTTGTGGGCAATGAGCAGTTCTTC
CASSFVGNEQFF
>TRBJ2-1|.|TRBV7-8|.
TGTGCCAGCAGCTCTCGCCTAGCGTCCTACAATGAGCAGTTCTTC
CASSSRLASYNEQFF
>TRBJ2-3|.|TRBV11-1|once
TGTGCCAGCAGCTTATCTCGGACGCCAAGGGCTACTAGCACAGATACGCAGTATTTT
CASSLSRTPRATSTDTQYF
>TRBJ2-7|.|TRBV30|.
TGTGCCTGGGAAGACGGGACCTACGAGCAGTACTTC
CAWEDGTYEQYF
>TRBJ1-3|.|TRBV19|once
TGTGCCAGTACTTTGACAGGACCCTACTCTGGAAACACCATATATTTT
CASTLTGPYSGNTIYF
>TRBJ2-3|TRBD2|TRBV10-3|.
TGTGCCATCAGTGAGTCGTCTAGCGGGAGCACAGATACGCAGTATTTT
CAISESSSGSTDTQYF
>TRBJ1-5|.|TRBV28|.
TGTGCCAGCAGTTTAGGTCAGCCCCAGCATTTT
CASSLGQPQHF
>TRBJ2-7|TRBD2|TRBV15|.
TGTGCCACCAGCAGAGATGCCAGGACTAGCGACGAGCAGTACTTC
CATSRDARTSDEQYF
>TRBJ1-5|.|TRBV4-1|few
TGCGCCAGCAGCCAACAGAGTGGGTACTATAGCAATCAGCCACAGCATTTT
CASSQQSGYYSNQPQHF
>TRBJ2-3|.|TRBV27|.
TGTGCCAGCAGTTCCTGGGGGGGCTCGGATACGCAGTATTTT
CASSSWGGSDTQYF